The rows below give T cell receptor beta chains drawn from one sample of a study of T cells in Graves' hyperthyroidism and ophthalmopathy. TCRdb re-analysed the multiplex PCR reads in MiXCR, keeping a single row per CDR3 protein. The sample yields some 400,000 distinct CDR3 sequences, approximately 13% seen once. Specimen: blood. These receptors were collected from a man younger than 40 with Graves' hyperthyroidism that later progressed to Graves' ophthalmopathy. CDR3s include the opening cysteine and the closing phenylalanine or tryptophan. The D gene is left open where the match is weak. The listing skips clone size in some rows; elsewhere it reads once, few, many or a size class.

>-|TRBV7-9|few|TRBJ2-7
TGTGCCAGCAGCTTAATTCAGGGTGGCGAGCAGTACTTC
CASSLIQGGEQYF
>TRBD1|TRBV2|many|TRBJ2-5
TGTGCCAGCAGTGATTATTTAGGACAGGGGGCTCGAGAGACCCAGTACTTC
CASSDYLGQGARETQYF
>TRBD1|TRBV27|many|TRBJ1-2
TGTGCCAGCAGTACTTTTACAGGGGTTGAATATGGCTACACCTTC
CASSTFTGVEYGYTF
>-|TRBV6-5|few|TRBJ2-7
TGTGCCAGCAGTTACTCTCGATTCTACGAGCAGTACTTC
CASSYSRFYEQYF
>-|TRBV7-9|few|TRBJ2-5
TGTGCCAGCAGCTTCTGGGGAGGTCAAGAGACCCAGTACTTC
CASSFWGGQETQYF
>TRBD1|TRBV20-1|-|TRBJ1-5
TGCTCAGGGGGGGCCTATAGCAATCAGCCCCAGCATTTT
CSGGAYSNQPQHF
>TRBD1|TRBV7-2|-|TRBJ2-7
TGTGCCAGCAGCTCGCGGGGACAGGGGGCTAGGGAGCAGTACTTC
CASSSRGQGAREQYF
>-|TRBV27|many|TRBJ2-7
TGTGCCAGCAGTCTCCTGGGTCCTCTCGAGAGCGAGCAGTACTTC
CASSLLGPLESEQYF
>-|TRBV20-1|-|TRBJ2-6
TGCAGTGCTGGGATCTCTGGGGCCAACGTCCTGACTTTC
CSAGISGANVLTF
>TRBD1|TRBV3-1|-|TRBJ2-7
TGTGCCAGCAGCCATTTTCCGGGACAGGGGATTCCCTACGAGCAGTACTTC
CASSHFPGQGIPYEQYF
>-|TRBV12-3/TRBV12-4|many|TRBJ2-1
TGTGCCAGCACCCGTCGGCGGGCGAGCTCCTACAATGAGCAGTTCTTC
CASTRRRASSYNEQFF
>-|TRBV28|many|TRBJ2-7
TGTGCCAGCAGTTTATCGGTACTTTACGAGCAGTACTTC
CASSLSVLYEQYF
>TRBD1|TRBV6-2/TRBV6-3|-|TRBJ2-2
TGTGCCAGCAGTGCCGGACAGGGCACCGGGGAGCTGTTTTTT
CASSAGQGTGELFF
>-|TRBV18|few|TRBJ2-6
TGTGCCAGCTCACGCAACCAAGGCTCTGGGGCCAACGTCCTGACTTTC
CASSRNQGSGANVLTF
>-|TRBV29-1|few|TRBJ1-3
TGCAGCGTTGAGGTCGGCGAGGGAAACACCATATATTTT
CSVEVGEGNTIYF
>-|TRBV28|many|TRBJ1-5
TGTGCCAGCAGTTTAGCTGGGTACAATCAGCCCCAGCATTTT
CASSLAGYNQPQHF
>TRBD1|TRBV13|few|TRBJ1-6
TGTGCCAGCAGCCGGACAGGGTTTAATTCACCCCTCCACTTT
CASSRTGFNSPLHF
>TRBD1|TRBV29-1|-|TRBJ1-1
TGCAGCGTTGAAGACCACAGGGGGCCTGAAGCTTTCTTT
CSVEDHRGPEAFF
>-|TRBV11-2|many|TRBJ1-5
TGTGCCAGCAGCCCGAGTCGAAATCAGCCCCAGCATTTT
CASSPSRNQPQHF
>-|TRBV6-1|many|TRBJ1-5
TGTGCCAGCAGTTCATTGCAGGGCTCCCCTGGCAATCAGCCCCAGCATTTT
CASSSLQGSPGNQPQHF
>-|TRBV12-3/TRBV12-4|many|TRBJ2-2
TGTGCCAGCGGGACTGGCAGTCCGAACACCGGGGAGCTGTTTTTT
CASGTGSPNTGELFF
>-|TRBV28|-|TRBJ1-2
TGTGCCAGCAGTCCGCGGGGCCGATTAAACTATGGCTACACCTTC
CASSPRGRLNYGYTF
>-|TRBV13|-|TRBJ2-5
TGTGCCAGCAGCTCAGGATGGGGGCAGGACCAAGAGACCCAGTACTTC
CASSSGWGQDQETQYF
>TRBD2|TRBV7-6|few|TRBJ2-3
TGTGCCAGCAGCAACGGACTAGCGGAAAACACAGATACGCAGTATTTT
CASSNGLAENTDTQYF